Each of the 27 T cell receptor beta chains below was sequenced from the same sample in a study of blood T cell repertoires in COVID-19. Only in-frame clones appear in the TCRdb table, and some are missing; sequencing was by immunoSEQ multiplex PCR. The sample carries fewer than 100,000 clones, approximately 87% recorded once. Sequences were obtained from peripheral blood. The source of these receptors is a human donor in a cohort sampled during active COVID-19.

The CDR3 loop reads CASIPGLAGNEQFF. The CDR3 DNA reads TGTGCCAGCATTCCGGGACTAGCGGGAAATGAGCAGTTCTTC. The chain employs TRBV6-6 and TRBJ2-1; 13 bases map to TRBD2. The germline V gene encodes CDR1 MNHNY and CDR2 SVGAGI (reference sequence). V lost 7 bases and J lost 7; bases outside the gene matches: 4. The CDR3 has 14 residues.

The genes are TRBV11-3 and TRBJ2-5; D gene unclear. This CDR3 is 13 amino acids long. Germline V lookup: CDR1 SGHNT, CDR2 YENEEA. Trimming left V 1 base short and J 4 bases short, with 7 bases between. CDR3 region: CASSLGARETQYF. The CDR3 DNA is TGTGCCAGCAGCTTAGGGGCACGAGAGACCCAGTACTTC.

The chain couples TRBV5-1 to TRBJ2-3, with 15 bases matching TRBD2. The CDR3 spans 17 residues. V dropped 5 bases and J dropped 5; count of bases not matched to a gene: 9. From germline, CDR1 is SGHRS and CDR2 YFSETQ. DNA of the CDR3: TGCGCCAGCAGTCACTCGGGACTAGCGGGGGGCGGAGATACGCAGTATTTT. Translation gives CASSHSGLAGGGDTQYF.

V and J are TRBV29-1 and TRBJ1-2, with D tentatively TRBD1 (6 bases). The CDR3 runs to 13 residues. The V gene lost 4 bases and the J gene lost 4 bases, with 13 bases spanning the gap. The germline gives CDR1 SQVTM, CDR2 ANQGSEA. The DNA for the CDR3 is TGCAGCGTTGCTGTCAGGGGAATCTATGGCTACACCTTC. Encoded protein: CSVAVRGIYGYTF.

The chain links TRBV6-2 or TRBV6-3 to TRBJ1-3, with TRBD1 identical over 7 bases. The CDR3 is 16 amino acids. V lost 2 bases to trimming and J lost 2 bases; unmatched junction nucleotides: 6. Germline V CDR1 and CDR2: MNHEY, SVGEGT. The CDR3 coding sequence is TGTGCCAGCAGTTACCACAGGGGATCGGCTGGAAACACCATATATTTT. Translating it yields CASSYHRGSAGNTIYF.

This clone was found once. The chain joins TRBV6-2 or TRBV6-3 to TRBJ1-6; 10 nucleotides align to TRBD1. In germline, CDR1 is MNHEY, CDR2 SVGEGT. CDR3 length equals 17 residues. The J segment lost 9 bases and the V segment lost 5 bases, leaving 13 bases of the junction unmatched. Here the CDR3 reads CASSHTGTGAPSSPLHF. CDR3 in DNA: TGTGCCAGCAGTCACACCGGGACAGGGGCACCTTCTTCACCCCTCCACTTT.

This clone came up once. The chain uses TRBV11-2 and TRBJ1-1, with D possibly being TRBD1 (5 bases). The CDR3 has 17 amino acids. V lost 1 base and J 1 base, leaving 16 bases between the germline ends. Germline CDR1 is SGHAT and CDR2 is FQNNGV. The CDR3 region is CASSLVKGQGRNTEAFF. The CDR3 bases are TGTGCCAGCAGCTTAGTAAAAGGGCAGGGAAGGAACACTGAAGCTTTCTTT.

The table lists this clone with a few counts. The chain links TRBV4-3 to TRBJ2-7; TRBD2 might be the D (6 bases). CDR1 is LGHNA, CDR2 YSLEER, per germline. The V and J ends lost 6 bases and 4 bases respectively, with 19 bases between them. The CDR3 extends over 15 amino acids. CDR3 bases: TGCGCCAGCAGTCCTTCCCCGGGACTTACTTACGAGCAGTACTTC. This codes for CASSPSPGLTYEQYF.

This clone was detected only once. The CDR3 loop is CASRPTGAYEQYF. The CDR3 DNA follows: TGTGCCAGCAGACCGACCGGGGCCTACGAGCAGTACTTC. This rearrangement joins TRBV2 to TRBJ2-7, with a tentative D call TRBD2 (5 bases). The CDR3 totals 13 residues. The ends were cut back, 6 bases at V and 2 bases at J, with 11 bases in the middle. Per germline, CDR1 SNHLY and CDR2 FYNNEI.

The chain has TRBV6-6 and TRBJ2-7; 11 bases match TRBD1. Looked up from germline, CDR1 is MNHNY and CDR2 is SVGAGI (reference sequence). The CDR3 is 14 amino acids. The ends lost 6 bases at V and 5 bases at J; junction bases unmatched: 6. The CDR3 DNA reads TGTGCCAGCAGGACGGGACAGGGGGTCCACGAGCAGTACTTC. Translated, it gives CASRTGQGVHEQYF.

This chain uses TRBV5-4 with TRBJ2-3, with D possibly matching TRBD1 (5 bases). The CDR3 is made up of 14 amino acids. CDR1 and CDR2 from the germline V gene are SGHNT and YYREEE (reference sequence). V was trimmed by 6 bases and J by 4 bases, leaving 15 bases between them. This CDR3 is CASTRAAGSDTQYF. In DNA form, the CDR3 reads TGTGCCAGCACCCGGGCCGCAGGGTCAGATACGCAGTATTTT.

This chain joins TRBV4-2 and TRBJ2-7; 7 bases fit TRBD1. V lost 4 bases to trimming and J lost 4 bases; unmatched junction nucleotides: 10. CDR1 is LGHNA, CDR2 YNFKEQ, per germline. This CDR3 is 15 amino acids long. CDR3 DNA sequence: TGTGCCAGCAGCCCCCAGGACAGGATTGGTTACGAGCAGTACTTC. It is translated as CASSPQDRIGYEQYF.

The CDR3 spells CASSLDAQRGVNEQFF. CDR3 DNA: TGTGCCAGCAGCTTGGACGCCCAGCGGGGGGTCAATGAGCAGTTCTTC. The rearrangement joins TRBV5-4 to TRBJ2-1; the match to TRBD2 covers 9 bases. The germline V gene has CDR1 SGHNT and CDR2 YYREEE (reference sequence). The junction had 7 bases not matched to a gene; V was cut back by 0 bases and J by 6 bases. This CDR3 has 16 residues.

V gene TRBV12-3 or TRBV12-4 combines with J gene TRBJ1-2; possible D gene TRBD1, 6 bases. V shed 5 bases and J shed 2 bases, with 6 bases lying between them. The CDR3 is 12 amino acids. The CDR3 sequence is CASSTGNYGYTF. The CDR3 DNA reads as TGTGCCAGCAGTACAGGGAACTATGGCTACACCTTC.

This chain joins TRBV3-1 (or the pseudogene TRBV3-2) and TRBJ2-7; 12 nucleotides match TRBD2. The CDR3 extends over 16 amino acids. The germline gives CDR1 LGHDT, CDR2 YNNKEL (reference sequence). Germline trimming cut 0 bases from V and 7 bases from J; bases unmatched to any gene: 7. This CDR3 reads CASSQDRTSGTLEQYF. CDR3 coding DNA: TGTGCCAGCAGCCAAGATAGGACTAGCGGGACCCTGGAGCAGTACTTC.

The rearrangement joins TRBV30 to TRBJ2-1; TRBD1 aligns across 7 bases. The CDR3 sequence is 14 residues long. V trimming: 1 base; J trimming: 2 bases; junction bases outside the gene matches: 2. Germline loops: CDR1 GTSNPN, CDR2 SVGIG (reference sequence). The CDR3 reads CAWSAGTAYNEQFF. CDR3 nucleotides: TGTGCCTGGAGTGCCGGGACAGCCTACAATGAGCAGTTCTTC.

The chain has TRBV28 and TRBJ1-1; D not certain. V was shortened by 4 bases and J by 7 bases, with 10 bases between the two germline ends. Looked up from germline, CDR1 is MDHEN and CDR2 is SYDVKM. The CDR3 consists of 12 residues. The CDR3 region is CASSSGIFEAFF. CDR3 nucleotide sequence: TGTGCCAGCAGTTCCGGGATCTTTGAAGCTTTCTTT.

The chain is built from TRBV2 and TRBJ2-3; 11 bases match TRBD2. This CDR3 comprises 16 residues. CDR1 is SNHLY, CDR2 FYNNEI, per germline. The V and J ends lost 2 bases and 3 bases, in that order; junction bases with no gene match: 4. The CDR3 DNA reads as TGTGCCAGCAGTGAATTAGCGGGGGGGTTGACAGATACGCAGTATTTT. This codes for CASSELAGGLTDTQYF. The full variable domain, completed using reference TRBV2 and TRBJ2-3, is EPEVTQTPSHQVTQMGQEVILRCVPISNHLYFYWYRQILGQKVEFLVSFYNNEISEKSEIFDDQFSVERPDGSNFTLKIRSTKLEDSAMYFCASSELAGGLTDTQYFGPGTRLTVL.

The chain carries TRBV30 and TRBJ2-5; unclear D gene. V lost 3 bases and J 0 bases, leaving 8 bases between the germline ends. This CDR3 spans 13 amino acids. Germline lookup yields CDR1 GTSNPN and CDR2 SVGIG (reference sequence). CDR3 sequence: CAWSTENQETQYF. The CDR3 nucleotides read TGTGCCTGGAGCACAGAGAACCAAGAGACCCAGTACTTC.

This clone showed up just a few times. The rearrangement uses TRBV27 and TRBJ1-1; unclear D gene. This CDR3 contains 12 residues. The V end was cut by 5 bases, the J end by 11 bases, with 15 bases between. Germline-derived CDR1 and CDR2 are MNHEY and SMNVEV (reference sequence). The CDR3 protein is CASSTRLGDAFF. DNA of the CDR3: TGTGCCAGCAGTACTCGACTCGGCGACGCTTTCTTT.

The rearrangement uses TRBV5-1 and TRBJ2-1; the D gene is possibly TRBD2 (6 bases). CDR1 and CDR2 (germline): SGHRS, YFSETQ. Trimming left V 2 bases short and J 4 bases short, with 13 bases between. The CDR3 has 15 amino acids. The CDR3, as DNA: TGCGCCAGCAGCTTTGCTAGCGTCCGTTACAATGAGCAGTTCTTC. Its protein is CASSFASVRYNEQFF.

The chain has TRBV11-2 and TRBJ1-6; D call uncertain. The ends were cut back, 2 bases at V and 8 bases at J, with 16 bases in the middle. The CDR3 spans 16 residues. Per germline, CDR1 SGHAT and CDR2 FQNNGV. CDR3 sequence reads: CASSLSTFGLDSPLHF. CDR3 sequence (DNA): TGTGCCAGCAGCTTATCAACATTTGGGCTTGATTCACCCCTCCACTTT.

The sample holds many counts of this clone. This sequence joins TRBV4-1 and TRBJ2-3, with TRBD2 matching over 11 bases. Germline values: CDR1 MGHRA, CDR2 YSYEKL. The CDR3 consists of 18 residues. The trim removed 0 bases at V and 5 bases at J, leaving 10 bases unmatched. The CDR3 is CASSQEDFSGGAGDTQYF. The CDR3 DNA is TGCGCCAGCAGCCAAGAGGATTTTAGCGGGGGGGCTGGAGATACGCAGTATTTT.

Notes on this clone: Different DNA sequences within this sample yield the same CDR3. The CDR3 bases are TGTGCCAGCGGGGGGACAGGCGGCACTGAAGCTTTCTTT. Residues: CASGGTGGTEAFF. The chain joins TRBV6-5 to TRBJ1-1, with 8 bases that match TRBD1. Germline V gives CDR1 MNHEY, CDR2 SVGAGI. Losses at the gene ends were 8 bases for V and 4 bases for J; bases not matched to a gene: 6. This CDR3 comprises 13 residues.

The rearrangement uses TRBV6-6 and TRBJ1-5; D unresolved. This CDR3 is 14 amino acids long. With 0 bases removed from V and 11 bases from J, the gap between germline ends came to 14 bases. Germline CDR1 reads MNHNY; CDR2 reads SVGAGI (reference sequence). DNA of the CDR3: TGTGCCAGCAGTTACTCTGACACCCACGCGACCCAGCATTTT. It codes for CASSYSDTHATQHF.

V and J are TRBV2 and TRBJ2-7, with a possible D match to TRBD1 (5 bases). The V end lost 1 base, the J end lost 2 bases, and 9 bases lay between the germline ends. This CDR3 is built from 14 residues. Germline V CDR1 and CDR2: SNHLY, FYNNEI. CDR3 coding DNA: TGTGCCAGCAGTGAAGTTCTGGGGCCCTACGAGCAGTACTTC. Its protein product is CASSEVLGPYEQYF.

The gene calls are TRBV6-6 and TRBJ1-1; the match to TRBD1 covers 9 bases. The CDR3 has 12 amino acids. Germline V lookup: CDR1 MNHNY, CDR2 SVGAGI (reference sequence). Germline trimming cut 6 bases from V and 8 bases from J; bases unmatched to any gene: 4. The DNA of the CDR3 is TGTGCCAGCAGCAGGACAGGGGACGAAGCTTTCTTT. Protein: CASSRTGDEAFF.